Included here is one T cell receptor (beta chain) sequence, with context. This sample is drawn from a study of OX40 agonist ivuxolimab in advanced cancers. Study at large: Patients treated during dose escalation were battling hepatocellular carcinoma, melanoma, renal cell or head and neck cancer. Participants could have had prior anti-PD-1, anti-PD-L1 or anti-CTLA-4 therapy, and about 40% had some. Of the patients, three showed partial responses, one with hepatocellular carcinoma and two with cutaneous melanoma.

Generated by immunoSEQ multiplex PCR, the TCRdb table keeps only in-frame clones and is missing some. This table holds around 100,000 clones, around 92% found once. The CDR3 totals 14 residues. Germline assignment: CDR1 GTSNPN and CDR2 SVGIG (reference sequence). V shed 3 bases and J 4 bases; nucleotides not matched to a gene: 6. This specimen consisted of CD4+ or CD8+ T cells sorted from blood, obtained in a trial of the OX40 agonist ivuxolimab. This TCR derives from an adult with an advanced solid tumor such as melanoma, head and neck, liver or kidney cancer. This rearrangement joins TRBV30 to TRBJ2-5, with 9 bases fitting TRBD2. CDR3 bases: TGTGCCTGGAGATTTGCGGGGGGGCGAGAGACCCAGTACTTC. This encodes CAWRFAGGRETQYF.